Listed here are 5 T cell receptor beta chains from one sample, sequenced in a study of shared clonotypes between healthy human individuals. Generated by immunoSEQ multiplex PCR, the TCRdb table keeps only in-frame clones and is missing some. The sample lists hundreds of thousands of clones, more than 95% occurring once. Specimen: naive CD4+ T cells sorted from blood. Stated subset: CD45RA+ positively selected. These receptors were obtained from a woman between 25 and 40 years old in good health.

The chain is built from TRBV6-4 and TRBJ1-2, with D tentatively TRBD1 (6 bases). This CDR3 contains 14 residues. Germline V gene lookup returns CDR1 MRHNA and CDR2 SNTAGT. V lost 4 bases to trimming and J lost 7 bases, with 16 bases between them. CDR3 sequence: CASSVGYLTGGYTF. The CDR3 nucleotides read TGTGCCAGCAGTGTTGGATACCTGACAGGTGGCTACACCTTC.

V and J are TRBV4-1 and TRBJ2-7, with D tentatively TRBD2 (6 bases). Germline CDR1 is MGHRA and CDR2 is YSYEKL. CDR3 length: 15 residues. V lost 0 bases to trimming and J lost 2 bases, with 11 bases between them. The CDR3 DNA follows: TGCGCCAGCAGCCAAGATCGCGCGGGGCCCTACGAGCAGTACTTC. Protein sequence: CASSQDRAGPYEQYF.

V and J are TRBV30 and TRBJ2-1, with TRBD2 matching over 7 bases. V was clipped by 5 bases and J by 6 bases; unmatched bases: 7. The CDR3 is 13 residues long. The germline V gene has CDR1 GTSNPN and CDR2 SVGIG (reference sequence). Here the CDR3 reads CAWSKGEGNEQFF. CDR3 coding DNA: TGTGCCTGGTCCAAAGGGGAGGGCAATGAGCAGTTCTTC.

This sequence joins TRBV30 and TRBJ1-1, with no clear D. V was shortened by 0 bases and J by 7 bases, with 15 bases between the two germline ends. Germline CDR1 GTSNPN, CDR2 SVGIG (reference sequence). The CDR3 consists of 14 residues. DNA for the CDR3: TGTGCCTGGAGTGTACTTCTTTTTGAGGTTGAAGCTTTCTTT. The encoded protein is CAWSVLLFEVEAFF.

This clone was counted once. This CDR3 is also generated by other DNA sequences in the sample. This chain connects TRBV20-1 to TRBJ2-7, with no clear D. The CDR3 is 11 amino acids. Germline V gene data show CDR1 as DFQATT and CDR2 as SNEGSKA (reference sequence). With 0 bases removed from V and 3 bases from J, the gap between germline ends came to 3 bases. The CDR3 reads CSARDNYEQYF. DNA for the CDR3: TGCAGTGCTAGAGACAACTACGAGCAGTACTTC.